Each of the 14 T cell receptor beta chains below was sequenced from the same sample in a study of cytomegalovirus exposure and HLA in healthy donors. PCR used 60 Vbeta primers and 13 Jbeta primers. The assay was immunoSEQ multiplex PCR, and TCRdb's table has in-frame clones only and misses some. Seen in this sample are 65,000 to 80,000 clones; the ten most common clones hold around 7.2%. The source material was PBMCs. The receptors were gathered from a female donor in good health and CMV-seropositive.

This chain links TRBV30 with TRBJ2-1, with TRBD2 matching 14 bases. Germline values: CDR1 GTSNPN, CDR2 SVGIG (reference sequence). Unmatched junction bases numbered 17, after V lost 6 bases and J lost 16 bases. The CDR3 is 15 amino acids. CDR3 region: CACSRRGLAGEVGFF. DNA of the CDR3: TGTGCCTGCTCCCGGCGGGGACTAGCGGGAGAGGTAGGATTCTTC.

The rearrangement links TRBV7-2 to TRBJ1-1; TRBD1 agrees at 8 bases. Unmatched junction bases numbered 5, after V lost 4 bases and J lost 4 bases. The germline gives CDR1 SGHTA, CDR2 FQGNSA. The CDR3 contains 14 residues. Here the CDR3 reads CASSYDRGSTEAFF. For the CDR3, the DNA is TGTGCCAGCAGCTACGACAGGGGAAGCACTGAAGCTTTCTTT.

This chain connects TRBV4-1 to TRBJ2-5, with 7 bases that match TRBD2. The CDR3 sequence is 16 residues long. V was pared by 1 base and J by 5 bases, with 10 bases of the junction left unmatched. Germline CDR1 reads MGHRA; CDR2 reads YSYEKL. The CDR3 loop reads CASSQGWAGAVETQYF. The CDR3 DNA reads as TGCGCCAGCAGCCAAGGTTGGGCGGGAGCTGTGGAGACCCAGTACTTC.

The gene calls are TRBV27 and TRBJ1-1; a possible D gene is TRBD1 (5 bases). Germline CDR1 reads MNHEY; CDR2 reads SMNVEV (reference sequence). V was pared by 2 bases and J by 1 base, with 11 bases between. CDR3 length: 15 amino acids. The CDR3 spells CASSLAGQGNTEAFF. In nucleotides, the CDR3 is TGTGCCAGCAGTTTAGCAGGTCAGGGGAACACTGAAGCTTTCTTT.

The chain recombines TRBV7-6 with TRBJ1-3; D uncertain. The CDR3 has 17 amino acids. The germline gives CDR1 SGHVS, CDR2 FNYEAQ. Trimming removed 4 bases at V and 0 bases at J, with 16 bases between. CDR3 amino acids: CASSSRPSSGSGNTIYF. CDR3 sequence (DNA): TGTGCCAGCAGCTCCCGACCCAGTTCAGGCTCTGGAAACACCATATATTTT.

This chain joins TRBV5-1 and TRBJ2-5; 9 bases are a match to TRBD1. The assigned J gene may be wrong: the sequence end matches TRBJ2-7 better. Germline CDR1 and CDR2: SGHRS and YFSETQ. The CDR3 covers 15 residues. CDR3 in amino acids: CASSLARGQGFEQYF. The CDR3, as DNA: TGCGCCAGCAGCTTGGCTCGCGGACAGGGGTTCGAGCAGTACTTC.

The chain carries TRBV30 and TRBJ1-6, with 9 bases lining up with TRBD1. Losses at the gene ends were 5 bases for V and 5 bases for J; bases not matched to a gene: 1. Per germline, CDR1 GTSNPN and CDR2 SVGIG (reference sequence). This CDR3 has 13 amino acids. CDR3 coding DNA: TGTGCCTGGGGGACAGGGAATAATTCACCCCTCCACTTT. This encodes CAWGTGNNSPLHF.

CDR3 protein: CASSRQTVTDTQYF. The CDR3 bases are TGTGCCAGCAGTCGCCAGACAGTCACAGATACGCAGTATTTT. The rearrangement links TRBV27 to TRBJ2-3; tentative D call: TRBD1 (5 bases). The V end was cut by 5 bases, the J end by 2 bases, with 11 bases between. The CDR3 length is 14 residues. Germline CDR1 MNHEY, CDR2 SMNVEV (reference sequence).

The CDR3 nucleotides read TGTGCCAGCAGACAGGGGTTTCACACAGATACGCAGTATTTT. Translated: CASRQGFHTDTQYF. V gene TRBV6-5 combines with J gene TRBJ2-3; 7 bases map to TRBD1. V shed 6 bases and J 2 bases; nucleotides not matched to a gene: 5. The length of the CDR3 is 14 residues. Germline V lookup: CDR1 MNHEY, CDR2 SVGAGI.

This chain uses TRBV5-1 with TRBJ2-7, with 11 bases lining up with TRBD2. J was trimmed by 0 bases and V by 2 bases; bases with no gene match: 7. The CDR3 spans 17 residues. Looked up from germline, CDR1 is SGHRS and CDR2 is YFSETQ. The CDR3 nucleotides read TGCGCCAGCAGCTTACTTAGCGGGAGGGCCCGCTCCTACGAGCAGTACTTC. As protein: CASSLLSGRARSYEQYF.

The V gene is TRBV4-2, the J gene TRBJ1-1; 7 bases fit TRBD1. The CDR3 totals 16 residues. After removal of 0 bases from V and 1 base from J, the junction contained 5 bases not matched to a gene. Looked up from germline, CDR1 is LGHNA and CDR2 is YNFKEQ. The CDR3, as DNA: TGTGCCAGCAGCCAAGATGGTGGACAGGCGAACACTGAAGCTTTCTTT. Residues: CASSQDGGQANTEAFF.

The chain employs TRBV7-2 and TRBJ1-3, with D possibly matching TRBD1 (5 bases). Trimming removed 5 bases at V and 9 bases at J, with 23 bases between. The CDR3 spans 16 residues. Germline-derived CDR1 and CDR2 are SGHTA and FQGNSA. Written as DNA, the CDR3 is TGTGCCAGCAGCACCCTGGGCGGGACTTCCCCGGGCACCATATATTTT. It encodes CASSTLGGTSPGTIYF.

The J gene is TRBJ2-3, the V gene TRBV9, with 11 bases matching TRBD2. CDR3 size: 16 residues. The trim removed 0 bases at V and 2 bases at J, leaving 2 bases unmatched. Germline V CDR1 and CDR2: SGDLS, YYNGEE. In DNA form, the CDR3 reads TGTGCCAGCAGCGTAGCACTAGCGGGAGACACAGATACGCAGTATTTT. This sequence encodes CASSVALAGDTDTQYF.

This chain joins TRBV19 and TRBJ1-2; 7 bases agree with TRBD1. The CDR3 contains 13 residues. V dropped 4 bases and J dropped 6; count of bases not matched to a gene: 5. CDR1 and CDR2 from the germline V gene are LNHDA and SQIVND (reference sequence). The CDR3 region has the DNA TGTGCCAGTAGTACCGGGACAGCTAATGGCTACACCTTC. Translation gives CASSTGTANGYTF.